What follows are 23 T cell receptor beta chains derived from one specimen sequenced in a study of PD-1 blockade in classical Hodgkin lymphoma. Time point of the sample: cycle 4 day 1 (C4D1), after around six weeks of nivolumab. Relapses following autologous stem cell transplantation were seen in all patients, with brentuximab vedotin exposure varying. Purification of CD4+ T cells from thawed PBMCs was performed via magnetic negative selection. Sequencing used immunoSEQ multiplex PCR; TCRdb keeps in-frame clones, though not all of them. The sample holds 10,000 or so clones, roughly 83% seen once. The sequencing used CD4+ T cells from blood, collected before the fourth cycle of nivolumab. Receptors originate from a human donor with classical Hodgkin lymphoma.

This sequence joins TRBV27 and TRBJ2-7, with D possibly being TRBD1 or TRBD2 (6 bases each). The CDR3 is 14 amino acids. V was pared by 6 bases and J by 3 bases, with 15 bases between. Germline V CDR1 and CDR2: MNHEY, SMNVEV (reference sequence). The CDR3 DNA follows: TGTGCCAGCAGACCGTGGGGGGACATCTACGAGCAGTACTTC. Amino acid sequence: CASRPWGDIYEQYF.

This clone has a single count. The CDR3: CASGLKRTEGKNIQYF. CDR3 DNA sequence: TGTGCTAGTGGTTTAAAGCGGACCGAGGGCAAAAACATTCAGTACTTC. The rearrangement uses TRBV12-5 and TRBJ2-4, with D perhaps matching TRBD2 (5 bases). Germline lookup yields CDR1 LGHNT and CDR2 FRNRAP. The CDR3 runs to 16 residues. The V end lost 3 bases, the J end lost 3 bases, and 15 bases lay between the germline ends.

The chain combines TRBV7-2 with TRBJ1-3; no definite D call. CDR3 size: 15 residues. The germline CDR1 and CDR2 sequences are SGHTA and FQGNSA. The V and J ends lost 1 base and 2 bases respectively, with 9 bases between them. The CDR3: CASSLVEGAGNTIYF. In nucleotides, the CDR3 is TGTGCCAGCAGCTTAGTAGAGGGAGCTGGAAACACCATATATTTT.

Only one count was recorded for this clone. This chain links TRBV11-3 with TRBJ2-5; possibly TRBD1 for D (5 bases). This CDR3 contains 15 residues. Per the germline V gene, CDR1 is SGHNT and CDR2 is YENEEA. V lost 4 bases to trimming and J lost 5 bases, with 17 bases between them. The CDR3 is CASSSRVGRFETQYF. The CDR3 bases are TGTGCCAGCAGCTCCAGGGTGGGGCGTTTTGAGACCCAGTACTTC.

The V call is TRBV19, the J call TRBJ2-1, with D possibly TRBD2 on 6 matching bases. V gave up 5 bases and J gave up 3 bases, with 14 bases separating them. Germline V CDR1 and CDR2: LNHDA, SQIVND (reference sequence). CDR3 length: 15 residues. The CDR3 sequence: CASSLVDYNYNEQFF. The DNA of the CDR3 is TGTGCCAGTAGTCTTGTGGACTACAACTACAATGAGCAGTTCTTC. Full variable domain (remainder filled in from reference TRBV19 and TRBJ2-1): DGGITQSPKYLFRKEGQNVTLSCEQNLNHDAMYWYRQDPGQGLRLIYYSQIVNDFQKGDIAEGYSVSREKKESFPLTVTSAQKNPTAFYLCASSLVDYNYNEQFFGPGTRLTVL.

The rearrangement joins TRBV5-6 to TRBJ2-3; TRBD2 aligns across 8 bases. The CDR3 has 15 amino acids. V dropped 4 bases and J dropped 3; count of bases not matched to a gene: 7. Germline V lookup: CDR1 SGHDT, CDR2 YYEEEE. The CDR3 here is CASSPGLGLTDTQYF. CDR3 nucleotide sequence: TGTGCCAGCAGCCCGGGACTAGGCCTTACAGATACGCAGTATTTT.

The chain recombines TRBV19 with TRBJ1-2; 7 positions match TRBD1. V was pared by 7 bases and J by 7 bases, with 12 bases of the junction left unmatched. Germline CDR1 and CDR2: LNHDA and SQIVND (reference sequence). This CDR3 region has 14 residues. DNA for the CDR3: TGTGCCAGTACCTTGACAGGGATCGCGAGTGGCTACACCTTC. Its translation is CASTLTGIASGYTF.

The chain recombines TRBV6-5 with TRBJ2-7; TRBD2 matches 9 bases. This CDR3 is built from 15 residues. The germline CDR1 and CDR2 sequences are MNHEY and SVGAGI. V shed 2 bases, J shed 3 bases, and the junction held 5 bases outside the gene matches. CDR3 in DNA: TGTGCCAGCAGTTACGGGGCTAGCGGGGTCTACGAGCAGTACTTC. Translated: CASSYGASGVYEQYF.

The rearrangement links TRBV7-9 to TRBJ2-3; 9 bases line up with TRBD1. This CDR3 comprises 19 residues. V dropped 5 bases and J dropped 3; count of bases not matched to a gene: 18. Per the germline V gene, CDR1 is SEHNR and CDR2 is FQNEAQ (reference sequence). CDR3 loop: CASSPARTLTGGATDTQYF. DNA of the CDR3: TGTGCCAGCAGCCCAGCCAGGACCCTTACAGGGGGCGCGACAGATACGCAGTATTTT.

The V gene is TRBV19, the J gene TRBJ1-4; 9 bases line up with TRBD1. This CDR3 spans 18 amino acids. From germline, CDR1 is LNHDA and CDR2 SQIVND (reference sequence). J was trimmed by 3 bases and V by 0 bases; bases with no gene match: 8. The CDR3 DNA reads TGTGCCAGTAGTATAGATCGACCGGGACAGGGTTCTAATGAAAAACTGTTTTTT. This gives the protein CASSIDRPGQGSNEKLFF.

J is TRBJ2-7 and V is TRBV7-9; maybe TRBD2 (5 bases). The CDR3 loop spans 14 amino acids. Germline lookup yields CDR1 SEHNR and CDR2 FQNEAQ (reference sequence). V was pared by 4 bases and J by 2 bases, with 12 bases between. CDR3 nucleotide sequence: TGTGCCAGCAGCTCAACCGGGGTTGCCTACGAGCAGTACTTC. This encodes CASSSTGVAYEQYF.

The table lists this clone with a count of one. The rearrangement uses TRBV12-5 and TRBJ2-3; 8 nucleotides line up with TRBD1. Germline CDR1 is LGHNT and CDR2 is FRNRAP. The CDR3 has 14 residues. V trimming: 1 base; J trimming: 9 bases; junction bases outside the gene matches: 6. The CDR3 DNA reads TGTGCTAGTGGTTTGGCCCCAGGGGGCCGGACGCAGTATTTT. Amino acid sequence: CASGLAPGGRTQYF.

The chain combines TRBV19 with TRBJ2-7; D remains unclear. Trimming removed 5 bases at V and 2 bases at J, with 10 bases between. The CDR3 consists of 13 residues. Germline CDR1 and CDR2: LNHDA and SQIVND (reference sequence). For the CDR3, the DNA is TGTGCCAGTAGTTGGACGGCAACCTACGAGCAGTACTTC. Translated, it gives CASSWTATYEQYF.

The chain joins TRBV19 to TRBJ1-1; 7 positions match TRBD1. Germline V gene sequence: CDR1 LNHDA, CDR2 SQIVND (reference sequence). Trimming took 5 bases from V and 7 from J; bases not matched to a gene: 1. The CDR3 runs 11 residues. The CDR3 loop is CASSWTGEAFF. In nucleotides, the CDR3 is TGTGCCAGTAGTTGGACAGGTGAAGCTTTCTTT.

This clone was counted a few times. CDR3 sequence (DNA): TGTGCCAGCAGCTCTCTCCAGGGGGCGGGCGGGGAGCTGTTTTTT. Translating gives CASSSLQGAGGELFF. J is TRBJ2-2 and V is TRBV7-8, with 8 nucleotides matching TRBD1. CDR3 length: 15 amino acids. Germline CDR1 and CDR2: SGHVS and FQNEAQ. Trimming cost V 4 bases and J 7 bases; bases outside gene matches: 8.

The table lists this clone with a count of one. The chain couples TRBV18 to TRBJ1-1; 9 bases are shared with TRBD1. CDR1 KGHSH and CDR2 LQKENI come from the germline V gene. This CDR3 has 15 amino acids. V shed 2 bases, J shed 4 bases, and the junction held 5 bases outside the gene matches. The CDR3 DNA sequence: TGTGCCAGCTCACCAACCCCGGGACAGGGCACTGAAGCTTTCTTT. It codes for CASSPTPGQGTEAFF.

V is TRBV18 and J is TRBJ1-3; the D is unclear. The CDR3 is 16 residues long. Germline values: CDR1 KGHSH, CDR2 LQKENI. The V gene lost 0 bases and the J gene lost 0 bases, with 9 bases spanning the gap. The CDR3 is CASSPPGRLSGNTIYF. CDR3 in DNA: TGTGCCAGCTCACCACCGGGGAGACTCTCTGGAAACACCATATATTTT.

The chain recombines TRBV6-5 with TRBJ1-6, with D uncertain. This CDR3 region has 13 residues. CDR1 is MNHEY, CDR2 SVGAGI, per germline. Trimming cost V 4 bases and J 7 bases, with 8 bases left between them. The DNA for the CDR3 is TGTGCCAGCAGTTCCTCGGGAAATTCACCCCTCCACTTT. Its protein product is CASSSSGNSPLHF.

The chain joins TRBV7-2 to TRBJ2-5, with a possible D match to TRBD1 (6 bases). This CDR3 has 14 amino acids. Looked up from germline, CDR1 is SGHTA and CDR2 is FQGNSA. The V end was cut by 4 bases, the J end by 3 bases, with 12 bases between. The CDR3 sequence is CASSWTALEETQYF. Written as DNA, the CDR3 is TGTGCCAGCAGCTGGACAGCCCTAGAAGAGACCCAGTACTTC.

The CDR3 sequence: CASSLRGWWDRWNSPLHF. Written as DNA, the CDR3 is TGTGCCAGCAGTTTAAGGGGGTGGTGGGACAGGTGGAACTCACCCCTCCACTTT. This sequence joins TRBV28 and TRBJ1-6, with 8 positions matching TRBD1. Germline V gene lookup returns CDR1 MDHEN and CDR2 SYDVKM. This CDR3 spans 18 amino acids. The ends lost 2 bases at V and 10 bases at J; junction bases unmatched: 16.

The V gene is TRBV5-1, the J gene TRBJ2-5; maybe TRBD1 (5 bases). In germline, CDR1 is SGHRS, CDR2 YFSETQ. This CDR3 contains 12 residues. Trimming left V 8 bases short and J 4 bases short, with 12 bases between. The CDR3 DNA reads as TGCGCCAGTAGGACACGGCGAGAGACCCAGTACTTC. Its translation is CASRTRRETQYF.

The V gene is TRBV11-2, the J gene TRBJ2-1; the match to TRBD1 covers 7 bases. V shed 8 bases, J shed 4 bases, and the junction held 11 bases outside the gene matches. CDR1 and CDR2 (germline): SGHAT, FQNNGV. This CDR3 has 15 residues. This chain's CDR3 is CASELTGRNYNEQFF. CDR3 nucleotide sequence: TGTGCCAGCGAACTGACAGGGAGAAATTACAATGAGCAGTTCTTC.

CDR3: CASSARDRDSGYTF. In DNA, the CDR3 is TGTGCCAGCAGCGCCCGGGACAGGGACAGCGGCTACACCTTC. V usage is TRBV7-9 and J usage is TRBJ1-2, with TRBD1 identical over 9 bases. The CDR3 extends over 14 amino acids. V shed 5 bases and J 8 bases; nucleotides not matched to a gene: 9. Germline CDR1 and CDR2: SEHNR and FQNEAQ (reference sequence).